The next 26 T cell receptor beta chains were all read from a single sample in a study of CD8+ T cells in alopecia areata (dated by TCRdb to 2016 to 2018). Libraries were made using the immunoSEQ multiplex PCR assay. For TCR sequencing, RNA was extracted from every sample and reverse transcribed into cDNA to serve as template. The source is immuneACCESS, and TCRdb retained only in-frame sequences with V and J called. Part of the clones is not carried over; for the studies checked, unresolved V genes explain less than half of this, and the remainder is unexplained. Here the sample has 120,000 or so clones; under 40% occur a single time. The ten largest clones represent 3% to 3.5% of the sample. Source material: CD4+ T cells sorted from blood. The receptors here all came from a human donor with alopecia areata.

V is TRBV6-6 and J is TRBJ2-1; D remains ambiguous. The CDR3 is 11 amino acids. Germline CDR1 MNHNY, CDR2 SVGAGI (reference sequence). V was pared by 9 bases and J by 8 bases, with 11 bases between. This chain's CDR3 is CASSRDYEQFF. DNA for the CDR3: TGTGCCAGTTCCCGAGACTATGAGCAGTTCTTC.

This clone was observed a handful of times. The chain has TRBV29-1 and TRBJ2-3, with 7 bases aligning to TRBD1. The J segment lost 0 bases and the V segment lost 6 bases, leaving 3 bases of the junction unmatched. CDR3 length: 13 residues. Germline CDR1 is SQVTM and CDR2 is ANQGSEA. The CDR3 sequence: CSVSQGSTDTQYF. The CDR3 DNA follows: TGCAGCGTGTCACAGGGGAGCACAGATACGCAGTATTTT.

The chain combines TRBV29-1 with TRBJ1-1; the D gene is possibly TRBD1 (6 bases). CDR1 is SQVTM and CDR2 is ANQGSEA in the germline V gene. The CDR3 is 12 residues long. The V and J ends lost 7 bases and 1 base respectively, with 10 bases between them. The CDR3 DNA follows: TGCAGCGCCGGACAGACGAACACTGAAGCTTTCTTT. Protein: CSAGQTNTEAFF.

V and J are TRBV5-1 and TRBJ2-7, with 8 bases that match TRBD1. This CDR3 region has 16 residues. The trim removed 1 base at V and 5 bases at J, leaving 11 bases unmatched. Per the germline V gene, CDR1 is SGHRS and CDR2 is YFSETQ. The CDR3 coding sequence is TGCGCCAGCAGCTTGACAGGACAGGGTCTAATGAACGAGCAGTACTTC. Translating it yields CASSLTGQGLMNEQYF.

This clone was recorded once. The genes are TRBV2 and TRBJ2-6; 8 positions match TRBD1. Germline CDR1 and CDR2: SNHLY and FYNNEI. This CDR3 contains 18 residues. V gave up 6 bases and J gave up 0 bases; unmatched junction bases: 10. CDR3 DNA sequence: TGTGCCAGCAGCGCTACCGGGACAGGCAGCTCTGGGGCCAACGTCCTGACTTTC. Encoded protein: CASSATGTGSSGANVLTF.

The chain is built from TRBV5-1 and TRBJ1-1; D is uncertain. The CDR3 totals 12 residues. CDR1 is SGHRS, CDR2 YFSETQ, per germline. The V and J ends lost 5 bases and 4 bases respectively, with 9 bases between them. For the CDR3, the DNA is TGCGCCAGCAGACGGGCCCGCACTGAAGCTTTCTTT. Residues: CASRRARTEAFF.

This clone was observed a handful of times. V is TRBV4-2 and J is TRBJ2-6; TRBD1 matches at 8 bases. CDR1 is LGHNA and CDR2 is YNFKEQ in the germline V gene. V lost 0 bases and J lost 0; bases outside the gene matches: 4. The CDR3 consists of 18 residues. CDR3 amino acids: CASSQEGTGVSGANVLTF. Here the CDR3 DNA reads TGTGCCAGCAGCCAAGAAGGGACAGGTGTCTCTGGGGCCAACGTCCTGACTTTC.

DNA for the CDR3: TGTGCCAGCAGTTTATATGGAGCTCTAGCCGGGGAGCTGTTTTTT. It encodes CASSLYGALAGELFF. The chain uses TRBV28 and TRBJ2-2, with D hard to call. Germline loops: CDR1 MDHEN, CDR2 SYDVKM. Trimming removed 1 base from V and 6 bases from J, with 12 bases in between. The length of the CDR3 is 15 residues.

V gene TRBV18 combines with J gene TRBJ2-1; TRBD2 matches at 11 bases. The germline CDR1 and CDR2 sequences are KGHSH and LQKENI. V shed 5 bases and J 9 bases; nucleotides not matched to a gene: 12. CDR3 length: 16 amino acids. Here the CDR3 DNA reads TGTGCCAGCTCATCCGGGACTAGCGGAGTCGTGGGTGAGCAGTTCTTC. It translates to CASSSGTSGVVGEQFF.

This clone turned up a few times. The DNA of the CDR3 is TGCGCCAGCAAAATTGACAGGGAATATCAGCATTTT. Protein product: CASKIDREYQHF. The chain couples TRBV23-1 to TRBJ1-5; 7 bases fit TRBD1. TRBV23-1 is given ORF status, its function remaining uncertain. This CDR3 has 12 amino acids. J lost 13 bases, V lost 7 bases, and 10 bases had no gene match.

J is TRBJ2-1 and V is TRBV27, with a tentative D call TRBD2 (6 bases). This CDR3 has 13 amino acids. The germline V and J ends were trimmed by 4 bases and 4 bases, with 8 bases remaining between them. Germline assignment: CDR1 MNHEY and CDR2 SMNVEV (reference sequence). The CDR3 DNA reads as TGTGCCAGCAGTTCGACTAGGTACAATGAGCAGTTCTTC. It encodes CASSSTRYNEQFF.

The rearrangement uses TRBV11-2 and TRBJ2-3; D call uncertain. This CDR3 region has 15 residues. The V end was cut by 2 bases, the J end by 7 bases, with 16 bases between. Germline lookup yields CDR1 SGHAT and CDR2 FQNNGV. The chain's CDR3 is CASSLQVAGWNTQYF. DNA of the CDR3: TGTGCCAGCAGCTTACAGGTCGCAGGCTGGAATACGCAGTATTTT.

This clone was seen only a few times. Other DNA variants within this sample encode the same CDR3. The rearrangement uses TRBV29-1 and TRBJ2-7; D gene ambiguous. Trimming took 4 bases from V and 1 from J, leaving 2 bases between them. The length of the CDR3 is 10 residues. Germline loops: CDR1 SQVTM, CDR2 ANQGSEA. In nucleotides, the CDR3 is TGCAGCGTTGGTTCCTACGAGCAGTACTTC. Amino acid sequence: CSVGSYEQYF.

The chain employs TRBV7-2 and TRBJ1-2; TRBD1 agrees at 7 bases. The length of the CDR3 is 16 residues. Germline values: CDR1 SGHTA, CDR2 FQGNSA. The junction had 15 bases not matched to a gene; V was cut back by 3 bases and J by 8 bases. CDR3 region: CASSFNHRGEAGGYTF. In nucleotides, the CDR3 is TGTGCCAGCAGCTTCAACCACAGGGGTGAAGCGGGCGGCTACACCTTC.

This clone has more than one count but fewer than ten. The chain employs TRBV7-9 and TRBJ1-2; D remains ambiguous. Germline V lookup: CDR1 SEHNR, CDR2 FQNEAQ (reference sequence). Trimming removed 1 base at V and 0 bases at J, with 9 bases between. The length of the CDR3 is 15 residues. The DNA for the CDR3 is TGTGCCAGCAGCTTAGTGTTGGTCACTAACTATGGCTACACCTTC. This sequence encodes CASSLVLVTNYGYTF.

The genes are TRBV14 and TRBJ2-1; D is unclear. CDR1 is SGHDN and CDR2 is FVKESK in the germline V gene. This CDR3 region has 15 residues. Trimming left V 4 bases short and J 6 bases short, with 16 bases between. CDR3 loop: CASSLAVYSLNEQFF. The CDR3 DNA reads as TGTGCCAGCAGCCTCGCCGTATATTCCCTCAATGAGCAGTTCTTC. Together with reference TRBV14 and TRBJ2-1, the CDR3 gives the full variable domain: EAGVTQFPSHSVIEKGQTVTLRCDPISGHDNLYWYRRVMGKEIKFLLHFVKESKQDESGMPNNRFLAERTGGTYSTLKVQPAELEDSGVYFCASSLAVYSLNEQFFGPGTRLTVL.

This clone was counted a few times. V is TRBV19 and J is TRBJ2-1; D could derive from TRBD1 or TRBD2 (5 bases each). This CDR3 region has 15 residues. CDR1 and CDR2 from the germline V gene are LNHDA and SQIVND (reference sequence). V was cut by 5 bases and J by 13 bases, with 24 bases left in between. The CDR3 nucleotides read TGTGCCAGTAGTGCCCCGGGACGCCCCACGGATAATCAGTTCTTC. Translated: CASSAPGRPTDNQFF.

In nucleotides, the CDR3 is TGTGCCAGCAGTTACAAGCCGCAGTTCATGTATACGCAGTATTTT. Residues: CASSYKPQFMYTQYF. The rearrangement uses TRBV6-5 and TRBJ2-3; D is unclear. The CDR3 totals 15 residues. CDR1 is MNHEY and CDR2 is SVGAGI in the germline V gene. The germline V and J ends were trimmed by 2 bases and 7 bases, with 16 bases remaining between them.

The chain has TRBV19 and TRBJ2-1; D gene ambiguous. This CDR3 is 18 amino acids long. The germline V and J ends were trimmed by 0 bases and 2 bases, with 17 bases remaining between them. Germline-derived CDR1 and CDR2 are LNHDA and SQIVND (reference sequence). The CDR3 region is CASSIDLGRGSTYNEQFF. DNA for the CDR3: TGTGCCAGTAGTATAGATTTAGGCCGCGGATCTACCTACAATGAGCAGTTCTTC.

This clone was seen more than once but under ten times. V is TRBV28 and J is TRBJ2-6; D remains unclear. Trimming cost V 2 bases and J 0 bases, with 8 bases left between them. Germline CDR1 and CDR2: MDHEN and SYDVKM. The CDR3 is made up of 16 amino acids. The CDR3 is CASSLVENSGANVLTF. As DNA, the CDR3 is TGTGCCAGCAGTTTAGTGGAGAACTCTGGGGCCAACGTCCTGACTTTC.

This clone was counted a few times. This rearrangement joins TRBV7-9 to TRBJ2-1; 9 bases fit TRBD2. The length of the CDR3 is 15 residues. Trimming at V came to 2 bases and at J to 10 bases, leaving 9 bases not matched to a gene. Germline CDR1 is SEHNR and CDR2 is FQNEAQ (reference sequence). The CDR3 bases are TGTGCCAGCAGCTTATACTCTCTAAGCGGGAGGGAGCAGTTCTTC. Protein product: CASSLYSLSGREQFF.

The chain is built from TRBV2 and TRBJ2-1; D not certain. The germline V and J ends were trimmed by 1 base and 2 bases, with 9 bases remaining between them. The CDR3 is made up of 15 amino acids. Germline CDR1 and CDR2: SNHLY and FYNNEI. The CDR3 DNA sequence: TGTGCCAGCAGTGAAGAGGGCGGAACCTACAATGAGCAGTTCTTC. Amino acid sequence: CASSEEGGTYNEQFF.

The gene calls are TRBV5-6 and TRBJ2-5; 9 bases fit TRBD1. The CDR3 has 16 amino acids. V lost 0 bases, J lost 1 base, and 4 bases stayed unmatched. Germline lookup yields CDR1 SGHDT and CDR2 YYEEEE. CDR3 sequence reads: CASSLDRGLRQETQYF. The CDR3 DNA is TGTGCCAGCAGCTTGGACAGGGGGCTCCGCCAAGAGACCCAGTACTTC.

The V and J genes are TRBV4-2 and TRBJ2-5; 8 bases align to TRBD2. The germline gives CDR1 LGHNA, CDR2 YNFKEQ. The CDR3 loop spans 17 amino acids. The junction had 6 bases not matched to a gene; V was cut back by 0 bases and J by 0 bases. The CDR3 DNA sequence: TGTGCCAGCAGCCAAGAAAGCCCGGGGGGGAACCAAGAGACCCAGTACTTC. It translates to CASSQESPGGNQETQYF.

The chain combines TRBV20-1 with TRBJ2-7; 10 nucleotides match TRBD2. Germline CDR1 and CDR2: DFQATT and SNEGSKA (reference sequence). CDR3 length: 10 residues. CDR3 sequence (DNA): TGCGCTAGCGGGAGTTACGAGCAGTACTTC. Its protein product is CASGSYEQYF.

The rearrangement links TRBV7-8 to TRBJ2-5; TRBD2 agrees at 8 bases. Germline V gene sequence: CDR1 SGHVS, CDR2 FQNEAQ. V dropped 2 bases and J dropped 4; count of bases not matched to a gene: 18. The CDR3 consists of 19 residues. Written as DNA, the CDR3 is TGTGCCAGCAGCTTAATGTATTTGGTTAAGCGGGAGCTTGGAGAGACCCAGTACTTC. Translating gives CASSLMYLVKRELGETQYF. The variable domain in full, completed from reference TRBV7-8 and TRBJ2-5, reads GAGVSQSPRYKVAKRGQDVALRCDPISGHVSLFWYQQALGQGPEFLTYFQNEAQLDKSGLPSDRFFAERPEGSVSTLKIQRTQQEDSAVYLCASSLMYLVKRELGETQYFGPGTRLLVL.